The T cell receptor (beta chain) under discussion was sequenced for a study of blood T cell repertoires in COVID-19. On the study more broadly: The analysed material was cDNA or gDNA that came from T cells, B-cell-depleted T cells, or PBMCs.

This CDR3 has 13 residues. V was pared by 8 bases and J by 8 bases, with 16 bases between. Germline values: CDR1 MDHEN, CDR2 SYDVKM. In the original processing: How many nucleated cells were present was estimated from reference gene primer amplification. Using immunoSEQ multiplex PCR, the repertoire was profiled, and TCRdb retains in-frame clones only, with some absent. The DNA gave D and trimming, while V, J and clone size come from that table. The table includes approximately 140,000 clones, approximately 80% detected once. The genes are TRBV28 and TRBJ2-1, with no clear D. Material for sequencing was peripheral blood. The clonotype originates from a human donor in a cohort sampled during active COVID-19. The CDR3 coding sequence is TGTGCCAGCCTGACTCCAATGAAGGATGAGCAGTTCTTC. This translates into CASLTPMKDEQFF.